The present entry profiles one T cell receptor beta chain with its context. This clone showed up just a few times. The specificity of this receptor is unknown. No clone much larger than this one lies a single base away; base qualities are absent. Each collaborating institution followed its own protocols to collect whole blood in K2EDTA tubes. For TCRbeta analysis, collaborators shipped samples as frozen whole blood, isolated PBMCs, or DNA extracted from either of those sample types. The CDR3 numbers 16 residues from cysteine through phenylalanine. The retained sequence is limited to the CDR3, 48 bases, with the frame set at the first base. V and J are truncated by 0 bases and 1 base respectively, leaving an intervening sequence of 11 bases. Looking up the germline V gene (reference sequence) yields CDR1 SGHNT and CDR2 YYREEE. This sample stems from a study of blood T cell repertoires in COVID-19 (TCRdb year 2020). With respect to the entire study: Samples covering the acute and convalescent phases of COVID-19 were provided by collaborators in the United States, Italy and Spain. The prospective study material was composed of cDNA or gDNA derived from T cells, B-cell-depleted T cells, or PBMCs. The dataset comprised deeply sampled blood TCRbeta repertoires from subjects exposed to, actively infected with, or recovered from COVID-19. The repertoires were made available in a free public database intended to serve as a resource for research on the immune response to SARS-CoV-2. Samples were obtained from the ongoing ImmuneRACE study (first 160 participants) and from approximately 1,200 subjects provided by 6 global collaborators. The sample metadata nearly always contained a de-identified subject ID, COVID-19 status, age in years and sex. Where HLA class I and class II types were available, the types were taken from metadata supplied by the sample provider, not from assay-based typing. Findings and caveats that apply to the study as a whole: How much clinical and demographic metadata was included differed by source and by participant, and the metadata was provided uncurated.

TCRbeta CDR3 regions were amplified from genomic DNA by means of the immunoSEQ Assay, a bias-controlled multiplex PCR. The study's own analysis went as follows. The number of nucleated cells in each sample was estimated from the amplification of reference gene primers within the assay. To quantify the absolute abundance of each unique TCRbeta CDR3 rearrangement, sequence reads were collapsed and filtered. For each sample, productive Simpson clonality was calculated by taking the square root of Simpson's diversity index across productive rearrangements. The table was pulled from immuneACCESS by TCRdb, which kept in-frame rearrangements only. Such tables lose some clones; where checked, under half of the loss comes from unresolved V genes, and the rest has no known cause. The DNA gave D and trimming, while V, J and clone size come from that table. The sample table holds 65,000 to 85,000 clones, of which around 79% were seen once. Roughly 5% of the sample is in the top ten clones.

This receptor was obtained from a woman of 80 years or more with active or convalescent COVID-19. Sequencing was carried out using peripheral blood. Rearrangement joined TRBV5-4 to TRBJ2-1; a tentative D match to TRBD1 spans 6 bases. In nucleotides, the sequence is TGTGCCAGCAGCTTGGACAACAGGGCATCCTACAATGAGCAGTTCTTC. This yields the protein CASSLDNRASYNEQFF.